Here is one T cell receptor (beta chain) with its context. The trim removed 5 bases at V and 4 bases at J, leaving 13 bases unmatched. This CDR3 has 17 residues. CDR1 SGDLS and CDR2 YYNGEE come from the germline V gene. This entry is derived from a study of T cell changes during pregnancy in multiple sclerosis. Libraries were prepared by immunoSEQ multiplex PCR; TCRdb keeps only in-frame clonotypes and omits some of them. The sample shows under 130,000 clones, 80% to 95% of them seen only once. The V call is TRBV9, the J call TRBJ2-3; 10 bases are a match to TRBD1. The TCR originated in a female donor with multiple sclerosis, enrolled in a pregnancy study. The starting material was peripheral blood, obtained after pregnancy. CDR3 sequence reads: CASSRLRGDRGADTQYF. In DNA form, the CDR3 reads TGTGCCAGCAGTCGTCTTAGAGGGGACAGGGGCGCAGATACGCAGTATTTT. Full variable domain (outside the CDR3, taken from reference TRBV9 and TRBJ2-3): DSGVTQTPKHLITATGQRVTLRCSPRSGDLSVYWYQQSLDQGLQFLIQYYNGEERAKGNILERFSAQQFPDLHSELNLSSLELGDSALYFCASSRLRGDRGADTQYFGPGTRLTVL.